The 8 T cell receptor beta chains below come from one sample, sequenced in a study of CD8 T cells in ankylosing spondylitis. TCRdb redid the calling of the 5' RACE reads with MiXCR, one entry per CDR3 protein. The table has around 320,000 distinct CDR3 sequences, under 25% seen once. Material for sequencing was blood, either unsorted or a sorted T cell fraction (not recorded which). These receptors were taken from a female donor with ankylosing spondylitis or in good health (not recorded which).

Ten or more counts support this clonotype. The rearrangement links TRBV20-1 to TRBJ1-5; D possibly corresponds to TRBD1 (5 bases). In germline, CDR1 is DFQATT, CDR2 SNEGSKA (reference sequence). This CDR3 region has 13 residues. V was pared by 8 bases and J by 2 bases, with 13 bases between. CDR3 loop: CSSGGKGNQPQHF. CDR3 coding DNA: TGCAGTTCCGGGGGAAAGGGCAATCAGCCCCAGCATTTT.

V gene TRBV5-1 combines with J gene TRBJ2-7; 10 nucleotides line up with TRBD2. Germline values: CDR1 SGHRS, CDR2 YFSETQ. CDR3 size: 17 residues. Unmatched junction bases numbered 7, after V lost 0 bases and J lost 1 base. The CDR3 sequence is CASSLEVLAGASYEQYF. As DNA, the CDR3 is TGCGCCAGCAGCTTGGAAGTCCTAGCGGGAGCGTCCTACGAGCAGTACTTC. Full variable domain (missing parts from reference TRBV5-1 and TRBJ2-7): KAGVTQTPRYLIKTRGQQVTLSCSPISGHRSVSWYQQTPGQGLQFLFEYFSETQRNKGNFPGRFSGRQFSNSRSEMNVSTLELGDSALYLCASSLEVLAGASYEQYFGPGTRLTVT.

This clonotype occurred a few times. The rearrangement links TRBV6-1 to TRBJ2-6; perhaps TRBD1 as D (6 bases). The V end lost 6 bases, the J end lost 0 bases, and 12 bases lay between the germline ends. There are 16 residues in the CDR3. Per the germline V gene, CDR1 is MNHNS and CDR2 is SASEGT. The CDR3 bases are TGTGCCAGCAGGATACAGGGTCCCTCTGGGGCCAACGTCCTGACTTTC. The encoded protein is CASRIQGPSGANVLTF.

This clonotype was picked up many times. The chain couples TRBV6-5 to TRBJ1-2; 7 bases align to TRBD1. Germline V gene data show CDR1 as MNHEY and CDR2 as SVGAGI. The CDR3 sequence is 13 residues long. V dropped 4 bases and J dropped 8; count of bases not matched to a gene: 7. The CDR3 sequence: CASSSTGQWGYTF. CDR3 DNA: TGTGCCAGCAGTTCAACGGGACAGTGGGGCTACACCTTC.

The DNA of the CDR3 is TGTGCCAGCAGTATAGCGGGAGAACGAGATACGCAGTATTTT. Translation gives CASSIAGERDTQYF. V usage is TRBV6-2 or TRBV6-3 and J usage is TRBJ2-3; 9 nucleotides agree with TRBD2. J lost 5 bases, V lost 5 bases, and 5 bases had no gene match. CDR3 size: 14 residues. Germline V gene sequence: CDR1 MNHEY, CDR2 SVGEGT.

Only a few counts were recorded for this clonotype. The chain joins TRBV18 to TRBJ2-5, with D maybe TRBD2 (6 bases). Germline V gene lookup returns CDR1 KGHSH and CDR2 LQKENI. The V gene lost 3 bases and the J gene lost 4 bases, with 15 bases spanning the gap. The CDR3 length is 15 residues. This CDR3 reads CASSPMRGAGETQYF. The CDR3 nucleotides are TGTGCCAGCTCACCCATGCGGGGAGCGGGAGAGACCCAGTACTTC. Full variable domain (rest looked up from reference TRBV18 and TRBJ2-5): NAGVMQNPRHLVRRRGQEARLRCSPMKGHSHVYWYRQLPEEGLKFMVYLQKENIIDESGMPKERFSAEFPKEGPSILRIQQVVRGDSAAYFCASSPMRGAGETQYFGPGTRLLVL.

This clonotype occurred a few times. V usage is TRBV5-1 and J usage is TRBJ2-1, with TRBD2 matching over 7 bases. In germline, CDR1 is SGHRS, CDR2 YFSETQ. The J segment lost 10 bases and the V segment lost 4 bases, leaving 8 bases of the junction unmatched. The CDR3 runs to 13 residues. The CDR3 protein is CASSPLGGDEQFF. CDR3 sequence (DNA): TGCGCCAGCAGCCCCCTTGGGGGGGACGAGCAGTTCTTC.

This clonotype has only a few counts. The V call is TRBV10-2, the J call TRBJ2-2, with TRBD2 identical over 7 bases. The CDR3 runs 16 residues. V was pared by 6 bases and J by 0 bases, with 7 bases of the junction left unmatched. Germline CDR1 reads WSHSY; CDR2 reads SAAADI. CDR3 DNA sequence: TGCGCCAGCAGAGGTTGGGGGGGGTCGAACACCGGGGAGCTGTTTTTT. It encodes CASRGWGGSNTGELFF.